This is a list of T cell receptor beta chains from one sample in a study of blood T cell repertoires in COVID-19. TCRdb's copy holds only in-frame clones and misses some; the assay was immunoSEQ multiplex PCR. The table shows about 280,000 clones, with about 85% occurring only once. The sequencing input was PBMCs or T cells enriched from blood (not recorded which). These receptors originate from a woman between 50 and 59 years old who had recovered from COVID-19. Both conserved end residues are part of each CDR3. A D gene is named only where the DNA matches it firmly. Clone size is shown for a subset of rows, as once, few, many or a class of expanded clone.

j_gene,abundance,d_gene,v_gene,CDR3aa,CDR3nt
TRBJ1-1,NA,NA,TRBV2,CASSSLRGNTEAFF,TGTGCCAGCAGTAGCTTGCGGGGGAACACTGAAGCTTTCTTT
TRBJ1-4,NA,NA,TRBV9,CASSEAANEKLFF,TGTGCCAGCAGCGAAGCGGCTAATGAAAAACTGTTTTTT
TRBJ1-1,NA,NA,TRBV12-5,CASGLGRSDTEAFF,TGTGCTAGTGGTTTGGGCAGATCTGACACTGAAGCTTTCTTT
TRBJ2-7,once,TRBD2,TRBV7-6,CASRKHAAGLAGGDEQYF,TGTGCCAGCAGGAAACACGCTGCTGGACTAGCGGGAGGAGACGAGCAGTACTTC
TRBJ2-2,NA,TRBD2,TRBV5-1,CASSPQRGTSGAELTGELFF,TGCGCCAGCAGTCCCCAACGCGGGACTAGCGGAGCAGAGCTCACCGGGGAGCTGTTTTTT
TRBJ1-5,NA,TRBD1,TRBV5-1,CASSLEAGGGQPQHF,TGCGCCAGCAGCTTGGAGGCAGGGGGCGGTCAGCCCCAGCATTTT
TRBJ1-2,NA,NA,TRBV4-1,CASSQDRQESYGYTF,TGCGCCAGCAGCCAAGACAGGCAAGAAAGCTATGGCTACACCTTC
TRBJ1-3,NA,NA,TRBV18,CASSPSSPSGNTIYF,TGTGCCAGCTCACCATCGAGCCCCTCTGGAAACACCATATATTTT
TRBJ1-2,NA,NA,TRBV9,CASSATPVANYGYTF,TGTGCCAGCAGCGCAACTCCGGTAGCTAACTATGGCTACACCTTC
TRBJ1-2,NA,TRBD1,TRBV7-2,CASSPRTGGAVSGYTF,TGTGCCAGCAGCCCCAGGACAGGGGGCGCAGTAAGTGGCTACACCTTC